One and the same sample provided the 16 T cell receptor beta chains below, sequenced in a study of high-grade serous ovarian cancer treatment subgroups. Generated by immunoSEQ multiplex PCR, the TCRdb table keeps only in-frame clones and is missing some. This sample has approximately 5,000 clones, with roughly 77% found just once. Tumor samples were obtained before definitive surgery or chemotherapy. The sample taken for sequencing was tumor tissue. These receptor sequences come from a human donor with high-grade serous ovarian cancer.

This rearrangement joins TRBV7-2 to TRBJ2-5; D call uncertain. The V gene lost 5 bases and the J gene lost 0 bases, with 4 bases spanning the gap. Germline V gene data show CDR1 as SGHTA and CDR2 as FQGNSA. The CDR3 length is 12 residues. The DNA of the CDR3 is TGTGCCAGCAGCCAGTACCAAGAGACCCAGTACTTC. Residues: CASSQYQETQYF.

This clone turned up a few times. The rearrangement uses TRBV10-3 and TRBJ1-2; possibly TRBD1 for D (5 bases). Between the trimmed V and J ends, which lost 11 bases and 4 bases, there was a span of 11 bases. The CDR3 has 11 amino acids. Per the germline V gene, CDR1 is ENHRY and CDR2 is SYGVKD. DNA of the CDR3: TGTGCCGGGGGATCGGGCTATGGCTACACCTTC. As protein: CAGGSGYGYTF.

CDR3 amino acids: CASSQDTGVIRNTIYF. The CDR3 region has the DNA TGCGCCAGCAGCCAAGATACAGGGGTAATACGAAACACCATATATTTT. The rearrangement uses TRBV4-3 and TRBJ1-3; 7 positions agree with TRBD1. Per germline, CDR1 LGHNA and CDR2 YSLEER. V lost 0 bases, J lost 5 bases, and 7 bases stayed unmatched. This CDR3 contains 16 residues.

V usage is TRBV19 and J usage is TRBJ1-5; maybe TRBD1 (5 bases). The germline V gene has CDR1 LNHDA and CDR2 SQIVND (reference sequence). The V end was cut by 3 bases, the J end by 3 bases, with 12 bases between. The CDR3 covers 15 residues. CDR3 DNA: TGTGCCAGTAGTATTGGGCAGGGACTCAATCAGCCCCAGCATTTT. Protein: CASSIGQGLNQPQHF.

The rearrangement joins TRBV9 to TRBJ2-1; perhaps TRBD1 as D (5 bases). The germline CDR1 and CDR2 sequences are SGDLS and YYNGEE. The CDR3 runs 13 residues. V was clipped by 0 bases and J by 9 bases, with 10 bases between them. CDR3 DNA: TGTGCCAGCAGCGTAGAATGGGGCAGTGAGCAGTTCTTC. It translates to CASSVEWGSEQFF.

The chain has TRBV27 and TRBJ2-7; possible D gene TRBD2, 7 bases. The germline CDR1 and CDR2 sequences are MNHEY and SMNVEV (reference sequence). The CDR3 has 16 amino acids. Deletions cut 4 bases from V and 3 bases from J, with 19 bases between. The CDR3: CASSSRWGGQVYEQYF. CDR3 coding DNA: TGTGCCAGCAGTTCCAGATGGGGGGGGCAGGTCTACGAGCAGTACTTC.

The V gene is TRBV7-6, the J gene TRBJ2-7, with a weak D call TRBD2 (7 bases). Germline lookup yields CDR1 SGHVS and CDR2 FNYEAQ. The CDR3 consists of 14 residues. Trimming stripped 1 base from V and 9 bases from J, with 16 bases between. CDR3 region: CASSLGAGAPPQYF. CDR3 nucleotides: TGTGCCAGCAGCTTAGGCGCGGGGGCGCCTCCGCAGTACTTC.

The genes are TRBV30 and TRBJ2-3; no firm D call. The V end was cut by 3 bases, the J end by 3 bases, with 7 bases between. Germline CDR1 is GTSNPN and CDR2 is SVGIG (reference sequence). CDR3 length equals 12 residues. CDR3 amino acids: CAWRAITDTQYF. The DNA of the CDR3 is TGTGCCTGGAGGGCTATAACAGATACGCAGTATTTT.

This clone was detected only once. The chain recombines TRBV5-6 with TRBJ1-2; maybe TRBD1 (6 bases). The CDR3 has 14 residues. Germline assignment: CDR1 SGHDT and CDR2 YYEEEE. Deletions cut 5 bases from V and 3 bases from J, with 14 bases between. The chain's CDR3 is CASRLQGMDYGYTF. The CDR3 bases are TGTGCCAGCAGGTTACAGGGAATGGACTATGGCTACACCTTC.

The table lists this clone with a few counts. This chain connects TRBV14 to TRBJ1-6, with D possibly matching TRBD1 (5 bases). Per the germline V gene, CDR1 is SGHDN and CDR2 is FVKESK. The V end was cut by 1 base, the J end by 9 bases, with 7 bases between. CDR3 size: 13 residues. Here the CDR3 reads CASSQVQGSPLHF. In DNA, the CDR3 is TGTGCCAGCAGCCAAGTTCAGGGTTCACCCCTCCACTTT.

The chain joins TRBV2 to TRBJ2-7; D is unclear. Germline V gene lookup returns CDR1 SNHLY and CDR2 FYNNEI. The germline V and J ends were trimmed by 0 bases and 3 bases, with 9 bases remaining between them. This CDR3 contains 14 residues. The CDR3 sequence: CASSEAESDYEQYF. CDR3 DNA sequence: TGTGCCAGCAGTGAAGCAGAGTCAGACTACGAGCAGTACTTC.

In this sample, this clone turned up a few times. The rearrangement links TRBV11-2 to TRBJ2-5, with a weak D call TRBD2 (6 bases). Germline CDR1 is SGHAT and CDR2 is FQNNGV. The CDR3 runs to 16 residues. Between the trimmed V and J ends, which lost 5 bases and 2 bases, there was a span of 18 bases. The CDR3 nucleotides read TGTGCCAGCAGCAAACGGGCGGGGACGACTCAAGAGACCCAGTACTTC. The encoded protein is CASSKRAGTTQETQYF.

In nucleotides, the CDR3 is TGTGCCAGCAGCTTAATATCAGGATACGAGCAGTACTTC. Its protein is CASSLISGYEQYF. The chain couples TRBV11-3 to TRBJ2-7, with D unclear. CDR3 length: 13 amino acids. V was shortened by 2 bases and J by 4 bases, with 9 bases between the two germline ends. Germline CDR1 SGHNT, CDR2 YENEEA.

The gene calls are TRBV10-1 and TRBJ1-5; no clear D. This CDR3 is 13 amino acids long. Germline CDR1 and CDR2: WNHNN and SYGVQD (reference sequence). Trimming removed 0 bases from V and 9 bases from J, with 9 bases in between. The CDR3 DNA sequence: TGCGCCAGCAGTGAGTCGTTAGCCGTGCCCCAGCATTTT. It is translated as CASSESLAVPQHF.

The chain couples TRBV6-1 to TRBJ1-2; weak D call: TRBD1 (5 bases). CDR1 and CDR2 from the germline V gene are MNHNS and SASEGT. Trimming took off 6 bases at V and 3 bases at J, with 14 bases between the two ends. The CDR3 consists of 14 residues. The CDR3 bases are TGTGCCAGCAGCCCTCGGGACTTCGACTATGGCTACACCTTC. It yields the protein CASSPRDFDYGYTF.

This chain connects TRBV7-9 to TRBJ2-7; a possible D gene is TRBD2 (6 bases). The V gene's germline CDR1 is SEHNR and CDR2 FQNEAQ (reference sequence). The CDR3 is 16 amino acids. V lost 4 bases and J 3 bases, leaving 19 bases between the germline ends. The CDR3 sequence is CASSSDSEGFDYEQYF. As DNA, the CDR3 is TGTGCCAGCAGCTCAGATTCGGAGGGATTTGACTACGAGCAGTACTTC.